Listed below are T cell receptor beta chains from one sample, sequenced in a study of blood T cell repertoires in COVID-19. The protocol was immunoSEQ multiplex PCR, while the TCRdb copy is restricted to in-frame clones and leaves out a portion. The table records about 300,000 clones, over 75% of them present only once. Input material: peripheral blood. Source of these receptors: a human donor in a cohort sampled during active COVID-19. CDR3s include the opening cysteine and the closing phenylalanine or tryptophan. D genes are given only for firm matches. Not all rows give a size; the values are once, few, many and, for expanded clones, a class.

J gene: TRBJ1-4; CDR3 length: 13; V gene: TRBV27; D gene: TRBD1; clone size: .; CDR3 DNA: TGTGCCAGCAGTAGCAGGGGGTTTGAAAAACTGTTTTTT; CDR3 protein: CASSSRGFEKLFF
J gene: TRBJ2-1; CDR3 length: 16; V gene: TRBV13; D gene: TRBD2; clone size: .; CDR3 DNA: TGTGCCAGCTCCCTAGGGCGGACTAGCGTTCACAATGAGCAGTTCTTC; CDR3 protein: CASSLGRTSVHNEQFF
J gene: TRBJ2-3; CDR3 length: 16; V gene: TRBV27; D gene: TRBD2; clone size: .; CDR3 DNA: TGTGCCAGCAGTCGAGGACTAGCGGGAGTGGGGGATACGCAGTATTTT; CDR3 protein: CASSRGLAGVGDTQYF
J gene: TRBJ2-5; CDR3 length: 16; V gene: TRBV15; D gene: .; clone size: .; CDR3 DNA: TGTGCCACCAGCAGTAGCGGTGAGCGGGTCCAAGAGACCCAGTACTTC; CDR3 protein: CATSSSGERVQETQYF
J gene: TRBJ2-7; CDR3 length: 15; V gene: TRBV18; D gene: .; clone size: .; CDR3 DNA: TGTGCCAGCTCTTTTGGGTTTAGTGGGAGTAACGAGCAGTACTTC; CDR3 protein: CASSFGFSGSNEQYF
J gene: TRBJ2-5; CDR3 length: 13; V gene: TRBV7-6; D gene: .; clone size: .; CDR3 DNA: TGTGCCAGCAGCCCGGACAGATTTGAGACCCAGTACTTC; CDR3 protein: CASSPDRFETQYF
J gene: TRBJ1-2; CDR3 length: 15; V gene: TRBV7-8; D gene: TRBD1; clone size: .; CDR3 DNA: TGTGCCAGCAGCCCAAACGCCGGGACAGGGCCCGGCTACACCTTC; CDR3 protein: CASSPNAGTGPGYTF
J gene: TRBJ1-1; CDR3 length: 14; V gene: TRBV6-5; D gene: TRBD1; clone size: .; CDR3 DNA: TGTGCCAGCAGTCACGGGACAGGGAACACTGAAGCTTTCTTT; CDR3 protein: CASSHGTGNTEAFF
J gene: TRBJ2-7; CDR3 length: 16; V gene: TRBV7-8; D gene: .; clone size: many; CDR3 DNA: TGTGCCAGCAGCTTTTCACTGGTGGGCGTTCTCTACGAGCAGTACTTC; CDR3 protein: CASSFSLVGVLYEQYF
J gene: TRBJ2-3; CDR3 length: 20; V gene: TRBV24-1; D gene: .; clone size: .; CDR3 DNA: TGTGCCACCAGTGATTTTTATGGACGGGACTCACGCACAGGCACAGATACGCAGTATTTT; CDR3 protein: CATSDFYGRDSRTGTDTQYF
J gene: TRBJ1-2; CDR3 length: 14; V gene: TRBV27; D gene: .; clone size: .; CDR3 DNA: TGTGCCAGCAGTTTAACATTCACTAACTATGGCTACACCTTC; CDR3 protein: CASSLTFTNYGYTF
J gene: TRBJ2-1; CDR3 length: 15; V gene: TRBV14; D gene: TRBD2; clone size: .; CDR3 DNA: TGTGCCAGCAGCACCCGGACTAGCGGCTACAATGAGCAGTTCTTC; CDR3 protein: CASSTRTSGYNEQFF
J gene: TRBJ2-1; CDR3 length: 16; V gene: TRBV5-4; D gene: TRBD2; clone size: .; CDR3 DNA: TGTGCCAGCAGCTTTCGATCGTTGGCGGGGGACAATGAGCAGTTCTTC; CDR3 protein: CASSFRSLAGDNEQFF
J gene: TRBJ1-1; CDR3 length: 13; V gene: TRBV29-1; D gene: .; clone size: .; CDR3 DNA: TGCAGCGTTGAGGAGGCGGTGAACACTGAAGCTTTCTTT; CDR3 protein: CSVEEAVNTEAFF
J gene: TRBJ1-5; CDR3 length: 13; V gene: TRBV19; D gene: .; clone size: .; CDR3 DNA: TGTGCCAGCGCGGACAGAATGAATCAGCCCCAGCATTTT; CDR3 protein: CASADRMNQPQHF
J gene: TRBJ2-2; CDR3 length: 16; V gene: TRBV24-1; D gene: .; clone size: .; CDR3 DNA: TGTGCCACCAGTGATTCTGAGGGTTTGGACACCGGGGAGCTGTTTTTT; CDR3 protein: CATSDSEGLDTGELFF
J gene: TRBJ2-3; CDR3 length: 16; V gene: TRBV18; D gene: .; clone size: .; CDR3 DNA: TGTGCCAGCTCACCCTCCAGCGCCCCGCACACAGATACGCAGTATTTT; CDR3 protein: CASSPSSAPHTDTQYF
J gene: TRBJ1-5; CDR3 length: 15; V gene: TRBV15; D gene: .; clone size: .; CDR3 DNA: TGTGCCACCAGCCCAGGGAGGTTAAGCGATCAGCCCCAGCATTTT; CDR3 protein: CATSPGRLSDQPQHF
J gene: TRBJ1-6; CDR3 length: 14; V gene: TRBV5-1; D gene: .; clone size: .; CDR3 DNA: TGCGCCAGCAGGGGTACTTCGGGGGACGGACCCCTCCACTTT; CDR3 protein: CASRGTSGDGPLHF
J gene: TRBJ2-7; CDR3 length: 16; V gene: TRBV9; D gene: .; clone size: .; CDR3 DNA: TGTGCCAGCAGCGTAGGAGACGGAATAGGACTCGACGAGCAGTACTTC; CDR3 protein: CASSVGDGIGLDEQYF
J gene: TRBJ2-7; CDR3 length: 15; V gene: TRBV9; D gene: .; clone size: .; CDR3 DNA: TGTGCCAGCAGCGTAGCTTCGGGATCGGCCTACGAGCAGTACTTC; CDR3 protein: CASSVASGSAYEQYF
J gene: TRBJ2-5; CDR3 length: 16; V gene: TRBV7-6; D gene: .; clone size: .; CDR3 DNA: TGTGCCAGCAGCACCCGCGGGATAGCGGATACTGAGACCCAGTACTTC; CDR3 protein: CASSTRGIADTETQYF
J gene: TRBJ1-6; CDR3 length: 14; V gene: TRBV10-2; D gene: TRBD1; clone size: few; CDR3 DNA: TGCGCCAGCAGCTGGACAGGGCGTGATTCACCCCTCCACTTT; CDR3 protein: CASSWTGRDSPLHF
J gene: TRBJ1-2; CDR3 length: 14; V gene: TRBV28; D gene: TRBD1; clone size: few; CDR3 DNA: TGTGCCAGCTGCCCGGGACAGGGGGCCCACGGCTACACCTTC; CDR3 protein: CASCPGQGAHGYTF
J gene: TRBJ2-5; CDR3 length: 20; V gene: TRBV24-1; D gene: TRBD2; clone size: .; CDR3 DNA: TGTGCCACCAGTGATTCCCGCCCCCTTGCCCCAGCGGGAGGTTTAGAGACCCAGTACTTC; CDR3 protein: CATSDSRPLAPAGGLETQYF
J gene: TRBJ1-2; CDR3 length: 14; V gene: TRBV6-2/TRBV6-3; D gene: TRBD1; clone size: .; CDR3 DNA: TGTGCCAGCAGTTTGGGGACAGGTTATGATGGCTACACCTTC; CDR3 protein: CASSLGTGYDGYTF
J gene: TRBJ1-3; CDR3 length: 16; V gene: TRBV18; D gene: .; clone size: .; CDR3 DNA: TGTGCCAGCTCACCGAGGACAATACACTCTGGAAACACCATATATTTT; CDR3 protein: CASSPRTIHSGNTIYF
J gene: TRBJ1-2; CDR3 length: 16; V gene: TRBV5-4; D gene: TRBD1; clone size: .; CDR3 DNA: TGTGCCAGCAGCTTGGGGGGGACAGGGGGCGTCTATGGCTACACCTTC; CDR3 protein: CASSLGGTGGVYGYTF
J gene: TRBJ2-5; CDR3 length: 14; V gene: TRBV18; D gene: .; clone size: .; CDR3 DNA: TGTGCCAGCCGTCTCCCGGGGGTCCAAGAGACCCAGTACTTC; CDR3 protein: CASRLPGVQETQYF
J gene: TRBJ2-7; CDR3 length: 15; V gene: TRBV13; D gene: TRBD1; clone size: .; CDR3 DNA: TGTGCCAGCAGCCGCCGACAGGGAGTCCCCTACGAGCAGTACTTC; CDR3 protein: CASSRRQGVPYEQYF
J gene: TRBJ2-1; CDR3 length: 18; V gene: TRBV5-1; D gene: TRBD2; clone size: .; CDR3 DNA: TGCGCCAGCGTCGTAGGGACTAGCGGGATGCCCGCCTACAATGAGCAGTTCTTC; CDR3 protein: CASVVGTSGMPAYNEQFF
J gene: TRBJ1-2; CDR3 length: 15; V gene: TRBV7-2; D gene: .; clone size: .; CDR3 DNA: TGTGCCAGCAGCTTAGGGGTGGGAGAGGAACATGGCTACACCTTC; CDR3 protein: CASSLGVGEEHGYTF
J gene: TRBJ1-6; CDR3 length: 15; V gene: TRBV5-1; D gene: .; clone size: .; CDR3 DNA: TGCGCCAGCAGCTACGGTACAGGGATTAATTCACCCCTCCACTTT; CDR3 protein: CASSYGTGINSPLHF
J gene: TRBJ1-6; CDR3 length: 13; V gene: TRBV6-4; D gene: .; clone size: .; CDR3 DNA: TGTGCCAGCAGGGCGAACAGTGGATCACCCCTCCACTTT; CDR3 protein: CASRANSGSPLHF
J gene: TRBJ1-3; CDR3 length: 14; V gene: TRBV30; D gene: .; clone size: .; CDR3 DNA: TGTGCCTGGAACAGGGATTACTCTGGAAACACCATATATTTT; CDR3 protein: CAWNRDYSGNTIYF
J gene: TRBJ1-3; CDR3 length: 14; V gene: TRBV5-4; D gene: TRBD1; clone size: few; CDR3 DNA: TGTGCCAGCAGCTCCGGGACAGATGGAAACACCATATATTTT; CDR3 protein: CASSSGTDGNTIYF
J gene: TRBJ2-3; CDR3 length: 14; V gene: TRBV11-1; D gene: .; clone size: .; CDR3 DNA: TGTGCCAGCAGCTTTCGACTAAGCACAGATACGCAGTATTTT; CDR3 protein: CASSFRLSTDTQYF
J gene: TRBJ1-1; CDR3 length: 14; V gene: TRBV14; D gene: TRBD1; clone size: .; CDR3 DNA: TGTGCCAGCAGCCAAGATTTGCGACAGGGGAGTTCTTTCTTT; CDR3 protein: CASSQDLRQGSSFF
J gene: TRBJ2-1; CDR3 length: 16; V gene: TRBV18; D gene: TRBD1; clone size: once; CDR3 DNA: TGTGCCAGCTCACCGGACAGGGGAAGAATTGACAATGAGCAGTTCTTC; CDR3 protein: CASSPDRGRIDNEQFF
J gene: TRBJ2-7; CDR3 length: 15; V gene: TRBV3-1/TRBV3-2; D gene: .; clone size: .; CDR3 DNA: TGTGCCAGCAGCCAAGATCTAACGGTGCGATACGAGCAGTACTTC; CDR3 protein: CASSQDLTVRYEQYF
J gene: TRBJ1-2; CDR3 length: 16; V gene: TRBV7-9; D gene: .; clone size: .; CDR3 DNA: TGTGCCAGCAGCTTAACGGCGGGCAGGTCTGACTATGGCTACACCTTC; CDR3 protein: CASSLTAGRSDYGYTF
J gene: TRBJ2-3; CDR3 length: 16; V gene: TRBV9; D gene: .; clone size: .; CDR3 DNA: TGTGCCAGCAGCGCAGGCCTAGCCCAGAGCACAGATACGCAGTATTTT; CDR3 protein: CASSAGLAQSTDTQYF